Listed below are T cell receptor beta chains from one sample, sequenced in a study of CD8 T cells in Susac syndrome. TCRdb redid the calling of the immunoSEQ multiplex PCR reads with MiXCR, one entry per CDR3 protein. The table shows 150,000 to 180,000 distinct CDR3 sequences, with 95% occurring only once. The material sequenced was CD8+ T cells from PBMCs. The receptors were sampled from a human donor with multiple sclerosis. The CDR3 runs from the conserved cysteine through the conserved F or W. Fields, in order: D gene, clone size, V gene, J gene, CDR3 DNA, CDR3 protein. A D gene is named only where the DNA matches it firmly. Only some rows state a clone size, as once, few, many or a class for expanded clones.

TRBD1	.	TRBV2	TRBJ1-1	TGTGCCAGCAGGCGAGGGACAGGGGTCACTGAAGCTTTCTTT	CASRRGTGVTEAFF
.	once	TRBV3-1	TRBJ1-2	TGTGCCAGCAGCCTGGCGGCAGGGTTTGACTATGGCTACACCTTC	CASSLAAGFDYGYTF
.	.	TRBV7-8	TRBJ2-3	TGTGCCAGCAGCTTAGCTGCCATCACAGATACGCAGTATTTT	CASSLAAITDTQYF
.	.	TRBV18	TRBJ2-1	TGTGCCAGCTCACTTCCTCGGCGGGAGCAGTTCTTC	CASSLPRREQFF
.	.	TRBV27	TRBJ2-7	TGTGCCAGCAGCCCGTACGAGCAGTACTTC	CASSPYEQYF
TRBD1	.	TRBV27	TRBJ1-5	TGTGCCAGCAGTTTATCAGGACAGGGTTGGAATCAGCCCCAGCATTTT	CASSLSGQGWNQPQHF
.	.	TRBV9	TRBJ2-1	TGTGCCAGCAGCGTAGACTGGGTAACCTACAATGAGCAGTTCTTC	CASSVDWVTYNEQFF
.	.	TRBV19	TRBJ1-5	TGTGCCAGTAGTATAGATCCTTTGAGCAATCAGCCCCAGCATTTT	CASSIDPLSNQPQHF
TRBD2	once	TRBV20-1	TRBJ2-3	TGCAGTGCTAGGGTCGCGGGGGTAGCAGATACGCAGTATTTT	CSARVAGVADTQYF
TRBD1	.	TRBV7-6	TRBJ2-1	TGTGCCAGCAGCTTAGGGACAGGGTTTAGTGAGCAGTTCTTC	CASSLGTGFSEQFF
.	.	TRBV7-6	TRBJ2-1	TGTGCTAGCAGCTTAGGTCGGTTGGACGAGCAGTTCTTC	CASSLGRLDEQFF
TRBD1	.	TRBV30	TRBJ1-1	TGTGCCTGTTACAGGGGGCCGTACACTAGAGAAGACACTGAAGCTTTCTTT	CACYRGPYTREDTEAFF
.	.	TRBV9	TRBJ2-3	TGTGCCAGCAGTCCCCGCTCGGCAGATACGCAGTATTTT	CASSPRSADTQYF
.	.	TRBV20-1	TRBJ1-1	TGCAGTGCTAGAGATCCGGGGGGGATGGGAGGCACTGAAGCTTTCTTT	CSARDPGGMGGTEAFF
TRBD1	.	TRBV20-1	TRBJ1-1	TGCAGTGCTTCGCGGGACAGGGGGGCTTGGGGACCTTTCTTT	CSASRDRGAWGPFF
.	.	TRBV30	TRBJ1-4	TGTGCCTGGAGCACGGACGGTGAAAAACTGTTTTTT	CAWSTDGEKLFF
TRBD1	once	TRBV12-3/TRBV12-4	TRBJ1-1	TGTGCCAGCAGTTATACAGGGGATGAAGCTTTCTTT	CASSYTGDEAFF
.	.	TRBV7-2	TRBJ1-1	TGTGCCAGCAGCCTCCACAGGGACTTGAACACTGAAGCTTTCTTT	CASSLHRDLNTEAFF
.	.	TRBV5-4	TRBJ1-1	TGTGCCAGCACTTTCAATGACGGTGAAGCTTTCTTT	CASTFNDGEAFF
.	.	TRBV25-1	TRBJ1-1	TGTGCCAGCGGCCCTAAGTGGGGCCGGGACACTGAAGCTTTCTTT	CASGPKWGRDTEAFF
TRBD1	.	TRBV7-9	TRBJ1-2	TGTGCCAGCAGCGGTGATGGAACAGGGGGCGCCTATGGCTACACCTTC	CASSGDGTGGAYGYTF
.	.	TRBV6-1	TRBJ2-7	TGTGCCAGCAGTGAAGCTTACGAGCAGTACTTC	CASSEAYEQYF
TRBD1	once	TRBV29-1	TRBJ1-2	TGCAGCGGGTGGGACAGGGGCGTCTATGGCTACACCTTC	CSGWDRGVYGYTF
.	.	TRBV20-1	TRBJ1-5	TGCAGTGCTAGAGATGCAGTTCCGACAGCTATCGGGTTTCAGCCCCAGCATTTT	CSARDAVPTAIGFQPQHF
.	.	TRBV27	TRBJ2-2	TGTGCCAGCAGTCCGACACCTGAATTGACCGGGGAGCTGTTTTTT	CASSPTPELTGELFF